This is a list of T cell receptor beta chains from one sample in a study of T cells of healthy individuals. TCRdb reanalysed the 5' RACE reads using MiXCR and keeps one entry per CDR3 protein. The table lists fewer than 90,000 distinct CDR3 sequences, roughly 5% of them singletons. The receptors derive from a female donor in good health. Both conserved end residues are part of each CDR3. A D gene is named only where the DNA matches it firmly. Some rows have no size entry. The others give once, few or many, or a class for an expanded clone.

J gene	D gene	clone size	V gene	CDR3 protein	CDR3 DNA
TRBJ2-3	NA	NA	TRBV7-2	CASSLAPGIDTQYF	TGTGCCAGCAGCTTAGCGCCGGGAATAGATACGCAGTATTTT
TRBJ2-1	TRBD2	few	TRBV5-1	CASSLGGSGSSYNEQFF	TGCGCCAGCAGCTTGGGGGGTAGCGGGAGCTCCTACAATGAGCAGTTCTTC
TRBJ1-5	NA	NA	TRBV7-2	CASSLGTGWGNQPQHF	TGTGCCAGCAGCTTAGGGACTGGGTGGGGCAATCAGCCCCAGCATTTT
TRBJ1-6	NA	many	TRBV4-1	CASSQDQRSSNSPLHF	TGCGCCAGCAGCCAAGATCAGAGGAGTTCTAATTCACCCCTCCACTTT
TRBJ2-7	TRBD2	NA	TRBV12-3/TRBV12-4	CASSYRASGRIEQYF	TGTGCCAGCAGCTACCGGGCTAGCGGGAGGATCGAGCAGTACTTC
TRBJ1-5	NA	many	TRBV7-9	CASSQQGGNQPQHF	TGTGCCAGCAGCCAACAGGGCGGCAATCAGCCCCAGCATTTT
TRBJ2-7	TRBD2	many	TRBV28	CASSSPTSGLSYEQYF	TGTGCCAGCAGTTCCCCCACTAGCGGACTCTCCTACGAGCAGTACTTC
TRBJ2-7	TRBD1	many	TRBV29-1	CSVGQGGEQYF	TGCAGCGTGGGACAGGGAGGTGAGCAGTACTTC
TRBJ2-3	TRBD2	NA	TRBV5-1	CASSLGLAVRTDTQYF	TGCGCCAGCAGCCTAGGACTAGCGGTTCGCACAGATACGCAGTATTTT
TRBJ1-1	NA	many	TRBV6-2/TRBV6-3	CASTLTFGNTEAFF	TGTGCCAGCACCCTAACCTTCGGAAACACTGAAGCTTTCTTT
TRBJ1-2	NA	many	TRBV18	CASSPPPWANYGYTF	TGTGCCAGCTCACCACCTCCGTGGGCGAACTATGGCTACACCTTC
TRBJ2-7	NA	many	TRBV6-5	CASSYSTAELRGEQYF	TGTGCCAGCAGTTACTCGACGGCGGAACTTCGAGGCGAGCAGTACTTC
TRBJ2-5	TRBD2	many	TRBV19	CASSKLGLAGVGESQETQYF	TGTGCCAGTAGTAAACTGGGACTAGCGGGAGTAGGCGAGAGCCAAGAGACCCAGTACTTC
TRBJ2-7	TRBD2	NA	TRBV20-1	CSARVLASGGNEQYF	TGCAGTGCTAGAGTTCTGGCTAGCGGGGGTAACGAGCAGTACTTC
TRBJ1-5	TRBD1	many	TRBV4-1	CASSRDRGSNQPQHF	TGCGCCAGCAGCAGAGACAGGGGTAGCAATCAGCCCCAGCATTTT
TRBJ1-2	TRBD1	many	TRBV14	CASSQIVGTVAYGYTF	TGTGCCAGCAGCCAGATAGTAGGGACAGTCGCCTATGGCTACACCTTC
TRBJ1-5	NA	NA	TRBV12-3/TRBV12-4	CASSSTVTGQPQHF	TGTGCCAGCAGCTCGACGGTGACGGGACAGCCCCAGCATTTT
TRBJ2-1	NA	many	TRBV11-3	CASSLDSKREQFF	TGTGCCAGCAGTTTAGACTCAAAGCGTGAGCAGTTCTTC
TRBJ2-4	TRBD2	many	TRBV7-8	CASSLELAGPQGAKNIQYF	TGTGCCAGCAGCTTAGAACTAGCGGGGCCCCAAGGAGCCAAAAACATTCAGTACTTC
TRBJ1-1	NA	NA	TRBV28	CASSPPHGGTEAFF	TGTGCCAGCAGTCCTCCCCACGGGGGAACTGAAGCTTTCTTT
TRBJ2-5	TRBD2	few	TRBV19	CASSAAGGGETQYF	TGTGCCAGTAGTGCAGCGGGAGGCGGGGAGACCCAGTACTTC
TRBJ1-1	TRBD1	many	TRBV20-1	CSAREPGTGALFF	TGCAGTGCTAGAGAACCCGGGACAGGGGCCTTATTTTTT
TRBJ2-3	TRBD2	NA	TRBV3-1	CASSRPGLARDTQYF	TGTGCCAGCAGTCGCCCCGGACTAGCTAGAGATACGCAGTATTTT
TRBJ2-7	TRBD1	many	TRBV6-6	CASSSSDRGLYEQYF	TGTGCCAGCAGTTCCTCGGACAGGGGGCTATACGAGCAGTACTTC
TRBJ2-5	NA	many	TRBV29-1	CSAQKGSAETQYF	TGCAGCGCTCAGAAAGGATCCGCGGAGACCCAGTACTTC
TRBJ2-1	NA	many	TRBV11-2	CASSLDLYNEQFF	TGTGCCAGCAGCTTAGATCTATACAATGAGCAGTTCTTC
TRBJ1-5	NA	many	TRBV20-1	CSASLVGIQPQHF	TGCAGTGCTAGTCTGGTGGGGATTCAGCCCCAGCATTTT
TRBJ1-5	NA	few	TRBV28	CASSLEDSQPQHF	TGTGCCAGCAGTTTAGAAGACAGTCAGCCCCAGCATTTT
TRBJ1-3	NA	many	TRBV29-1	CSVAQGSSGNTIYF	TGCAGCGTTGCTCAGGGAAGCTCTGGAAACACCATATATTTT
TRBJ2-5	TRBD2	many	TRBV10-3	CAISESLGGLGETQYF	TGTGCCATCAGTGAGTCTCTGGGGGGACTAGGAGAGACCCAGTACTTC
TRBJ2-3	NA	many	TRBV4-3	CASSQTDSTDTQYF	TGCGCCAGCAGCCAAACGGACAGCACAGATACGCAGTATTTT
TRBJ1-5	TRBD1	NA	TRBV28	CASSPRGPGQPQHF	TGTGCCAGCAGTCCCAGGGGGCCGGGTCAGCCCCAGCATTTT
TRBJ1-5	NA	few	TRBV12-3/TRBV12-4	CASSLGRGAQHF	TGTGCCAGCAGTTTAGGTCGGGGGGCCCAGCATTTT